These 15 T cell receptor beta chains were all obtained from the same sample, sequenced in a study of Graves' ophthalmopathy and Graves' hyperthyroidism (dated by TCRdb to about 2018). The sequencer listed for this sample is Illumina HiSeq 2000. For repertoire sequencing, the TCR beta CDR3 regions were amplified from RNA transcripts. A first-round RT-PCR used HTBI primers with the Qiagen OneStep RT-PCR kit, followed by a second-round multiplex PCR, size selection and purification. In TCRdb, the public reads were trimmed at Q25 with fastp and aligned with MiXCR, with productive beta chains retained. Records with the same CDR3 protein are collapsed into one entry carrying the most frequent genes and DNA. The sample data list some 160,000 distinct CDR3 sequences, and 39% of these were observed just once. Approximately 9% of the sample is held by the ten biggest clonotypes. Sequenced: peripheral blood. The receptors originated from a man younger than 40 with Graves' ophthalmopathy. Donor details come from another sample of the same person, matched by shared clones.

This clonotype was picked up many times. The V gene is TRBV12-5, the J gene TRBJ1-5; D unclear. Germline CDR1 and CDR2: LGHNT and FRNRAP. V lost 3 bases and J lost 4, with 13 bases in between. The CDR3 sequence is 15 residues long. CDR3 sequence: CASGFPRPLNQPQHF. DNA for the CDR3: TGTGCTAGTGGTTTCCCCCGGCCTCTAAATCAGCCCCAGCATTTT.

This clonotype has ten or more counts. J is TRBJ2-2 and V is TRBV29-1; D not certain. Trimming cost V 7 bases and J 6 bases, with 15 bases left between them. CDR3 size: 13 residues. The V gene's germline CDR1 is SQVTM and CDR2 ANQGSEA. CDR3 nucleotides: TGCAGCGCCGTGAGGTGGGATTCCGGGGAGCTGTTTTTT. Protein: CSAVRWDSGELFF.

The chain combines TRBV28 with TRBJ1-2; weak D call: TRBD1 (6 bases). Germline lookup yields CDR1 MDHEN and CDR2 SYDVKM. This CDR3 has 15 residues. Trimming pared 7 bases from V and 2 bases from J, leaving 17 bases between. The CDR3 nucleotides read TGTGCCAGCACATCCCTAGGGGGGCGAAACTATGGCTACACCTTC. Translation gives CASTSLGGRNYGYTF.

This clonotype has a count of ten or more. This chain joins TRBV6-5 and TRBJ1-2, with D unresolved. V was clipped by 10 bases and J by 2 bases, with 14 bases between them. Looked up from germline, CDR1 is MNHEY and CDR2 is SVGAGI. This CDR3 spans 13 amino acids. For the CDR3, the DNA is TGTGCCATCCCGCGGGCATTAAACTATGGCTACACCTTC. Translated, it gives CAIPRALNYGYTF.

Many counts were recorded for this clonotype. The chain employs TRBV6-2 or TRBV6-3 and TRBJ2-7; tentatively, D is TRBD1 (5 bases). This CDR3 has 17 residues. Per germline, CDR1 MNHEY and CDR2 SVGEGT. V was clipped by 6 bases and J by 3 bases, with 24 bases between them. The CDR3 DNA follows: TGTGCCAGCAGCCCCTCGACAGCCGGGTCCAAAGTCTACGAGCAGTACTTC. Encoded protein: CASSPSTAGSKVYEQYF.

This clonotype was detected many times. The CDR3 coding sequence is TGTGCCAGCAGACAGGCATACGTGAGCAATCAGCCCCAGCATTTT. Protein: CASRQAYVSNQPQHF. This sequence joins TRBV6-2 or TRBV6-3 and TRBJ1-5, with D possibly being TRBD1 (5 bases). Trimming took off 6 bases at V and 1 base at J, with 13 bases between the two ends. Germline CDR1 is MNHEY and CDR2 is SVGEGT. The CDR3 loop spans 15 amino acids.

In this sample, this clonotype turned up many times. The CDR3 region is CATSRDYNQPQHF. In DNA form, the CDR3 reads TGTGCCACCAGCAGAGATTATAATCAGCCCCAGCATTTT. The rearrangement links TRBV15 to TRBJ1-5, with D unclear. V was pared by 0 bases and J by 4 bases, with 4 bases between. Germline assignment: CDR1 LNHNV and CDR2 YYDKDF (reference sequence). CDR3 length: 13 residues.

This clonotype was seen at least ten times. The chain has TRBV10-3 and TRBJ2-7; maybe TRBD2 (5 bases). The CDR3 is 15 amino acids. Germline values: CDR1 ENHRY, CDR2 SYGVKD. V was clipped by 4 bases and J by 2 bases, with 15 bases between them. The CDR3 nucleotides read TGTGCCATCAGTGGGGGAGACTCGCCCGCCTACGAGCAGTACTTC. Amino acid sequence: CAISGGDSPAYEQYF.

The CDR3 region is CASSDHGIMNTEAFF. The CDR3 bases are TGTGCCAGCAGCGATCACGGAATAATGAACACTGAAGCTTTCTTT. The chain couples TRBV28 to TRBJ1-1; D remains ambiguous. V lost 6 bases and J lost 0, with 14 bases in between. The CDR3 is 15 residues long. CDR1 is MDHEN and CDR2 is SYDVKM in the germline V gene.

The chain combines TRBV6-5 with TRBJ1-2, with 7 bases matching TRBD1. This CDR3 has 16 residues. The junction had 7 bases not matched to a gene; V was cut back by 2 bases and J by 1 base. Germline-derived CDR1 and CDR2 are MNHEY and SVGAGI. CDR3: CASSYEQGGLNYGYTF. As DNA, the CDR3 is TGTGCCAGCAGTTACGAGCAGGGGGGACTTAACTATGGCTACACCTTC.

The sample holds many counts of this clonotype. V and J are TRBV28 and TRBJ1-2; tentatively, D is TRBD1 (6 bases). V was cut by 6 bases and J by 8 bases, with 16 bases left in between. Germline V gene sequence: CDR1 MDHEN, CDR2 SYDVKM. The CDR3 extends over 13 amino acids. The CDR3 loop is CASSSGHSKGYTF. The CDR3, as DNA: TGTGCCAGCAGCTCGGGACACTCCAAAGGCTACACCTTC.

The rearrangement joins TRBV12-3 or TRBV12-4 to TRBJ1-6; no reliable D call. This CDR3 region has 15 residues. Between the trimmed V and J ends, which lost 3 bases and 9 bases, there was a span of 15 bases. CDR3 nucleotides: TGTGCCAGCAGTTTTGAGATAGGATCTGGTTCACCCCTCCACTTT. As protein: CASSFEIGSGSPLHF.

This clonotype has ten or more counts. The chain combines TRBV15 with TRBJ2-7; weak D call: TRBD1 (7 bases). The germline CDR1 and CDR2 sequences are LNHNV and YYDKDF (reference sequence). This CDR3 has 15 residues. Trimming left V 6 bases short and J 3 bases short, with 18 bases between. CDR3 sequence: CATRAEGQGGYEQYF. Written as DNA, the CDR3 is TGTGCCACCAGGGCGGAGGGGCAGGGGGGCTACGAGCAGTACTTC.

This clonotype was seen repeatedly, ten times or more. J is TRBJ2-2 and V is TRBV6-2 or TRBV6-3; 13 nucleotides match TRBD2. The CDR3 is 16 amino acids. J lost 6 bases, V lost 2 bases, and 3 bases had no gene match. Per the germline V gene, CDR1 is MNHEY and CDR2 is SVGEGT. The CDR3 DNA follows: TGTGCCAGCAGTTACCTCGGACTAGCGGGAGCCGGGGAGCTGTTTTTT. It translates to CASSYLGLAGAGELFF.

In its sample, this clonotype was seen many times. V is TRBV7-2 and J is TRBJ2-5; the match to TRBD2 covers 13 bases. The CDR3 covers 14 residues. The V segment lost 6 bases and the J segment 5 bases; nucleotides outside the gene matches: 3. Germline assignment: CDR1 SGHTA and CDR2 FQGNSA. For the CDR3, the DNA is TGTGCCAGCAGTACTAGCGGGAGGGTTGAGACCCAGTACTTC. Its protein is CASSTSGRVETQYF. Drawing the rest from reference TRBV7-2 and TRBJ2-5, the complete variable domain is GAGVSQSPSNKVTEKGKDVELRCDPISGHTALYWYRQSLGQGLEFLIYFQGNSAPDKSGLPSDRFSAERTGGSVSTLTIQRTQQEDSAVYLCASSTSGRVETQYFGPGTRLLVL.